This TCR beta chain emerged from a study of beta chain features in type 1 diabetes. The CDR3 totals 16 residues. Looked up from germline, CDR1 is SNHLY and CDR2 is FYNNEI. V gave up 6 bases and J gave up 3 bases, with 20 bases separating them. Study-level findings and limits: Individuals with type 1 diabetes displayed fewer insertions and more deletions at VDJ junctions. High-TCR-expressing cells could be over-represented by cDNA sequencing.

This clone was detected only a few times. Its target is unknown. Expressed TCRB transcripts were sequenced because the isolated RNA had all been reverse transcribed beforehand. This table comes from immunoSEQ multiplex PCR, and its TCRdb copy is limited to in-frame clones, with some not included. The repertoire has a few hundred thousand clones, over 13% of them found once; the top ten carry 0.019%. This chain joins TRBV2 and TRBJ2-5, with D unresolved. Sequenced input: naive CD4+ T cells from blood. The TCR comes from a woman between 18 and 29 years old in good health. The CDR3 DNA reads TGTGCCAGCAGCTGGCTTCCCCCAAATTCAAAAGAGACCCAGTACTTC. Translation: CASSWLPPNSKETQYF.